The rows below give T cell receptor beta chains drawn from one sample of a study of blood T cell repertoires in COVID-19. This table comes from immunoSEQ multiplex PCR, and its TCRdb copy is limited to in-frame clones, with some not included. This table holds about 110,000 clones, 70% to 90% found once. Sequenced: peripheral blood. These receptors originate from a human donor in a cohort sampled during active COVID-19. CDR3s include the opening cysteine and the closing phenylalanine or tryptophan. A D gene is named only where the DNA matches it firmly. Clone size, where shown, is once, few, many, or a class for clones that have expanded.

D gene,V gene,J gene,clone size,CDR3 DNA,CDR3 protein
.,TRBV25-1,TRBJ1-1,.,TGTGCCAGCAGTGAAAGTGAGGCTTTGAACACTGAAGCTTTCTTT,CASSESEALNTEAFF
.,TRBV15,TRBJ2-1,.,TGTGCCACCAGCAGAGACAGGGTGAACTACAATGAGCAGTTCTTC,CATSRDRVNYNEQFF
.,TRBV27,TRBJ1-4,.,TGTGCCAGCAGTCTGGTCGGGGAAAAACTGTTTTTT,CASSLVGEKLFF
TRBD1,TRBV7-9,TRBJ2-2,few,TGTGCCAGCAGCTCCTTCAGGGGGCCCACCGGGGAGCTGTTTTTT,CASSSFRGPTGELFF
.,TRBV7-8,TRBJ2-7,.,TGTGCCAGCAGCTTAGTAGTGGCAGGGGCCTACGAGCAGTACTTC,CASSLVVAGAYEQYF
.,TRBV18,TRBJ1-6,once,TGTGCCAGCTCACCACTTAGGCCCCAGAGGAATAATTCACCCCTCCACTTT,CASSPLRPQRNNSPLHF
TRBD1,TRBV30,TRBJ1-6,.,TGTGCCTGGAGTGTAGACAGGGGGAACAATTCACCCCTCCACTTT,CAWSVDRGNNSPLHF
.,TRBV19,TRBJ1-6,.,TGTGCCAGTAGTAAGCAGGCCGCGAATTCACCCCTCCACTTT,CASSKQAANSPLHF
.,TRBV6-2/TRBV6-3,TRBJ1-5,.,TGTGCCAGCAGTTCCCGCTCCCAAGGGGAAGGGCAGCCCCAGCATTTT,CASSSRSQGEGQPQHF
TRBD1,TRBV19,TRBJ1-2,.,TGTGCCAGTAGTTTCCAGACAGGGGATGGCTACACCTTC,CASSFQTGDGYTF
TRBD1,TRBV6-5,TRBJ1-2,.,TGTGCCAGCAGTTACTCTGGGACAGGGGGCAACTATGGCTACACCTTC,CASSYSGTGGNYGYTF
.,TRBV5-1,TRBJ2-3,.,TGCGCCACCGCCACCGGGAAGAACACAGATACGCAGTATTTT,CATATGKNTDTQYF
.,TRBV19,TRBJ1-6,.,TGTGCCAGTAGTATGGGACCCAGGACTATGCCCCTCCACTTT,CASSMGPRTMPLHF
.,TRBV30,TRBJ2-5,.,TGTGCCTGGACAGGTGGGGCGGGATGGAGGGACCAGTACTTC,CAWTGGAGWRDQYF
.,TRBV4-3,TRBJ2-1,.,TGCGCCAGCAGCCAAGACGGCCGACGGGGTGAGCAGTTCTTC,CASSQDGRRGEQFF
.,TRBV30,TRBJ2-3,.,TGTGCCTGGACCACTTTGGGGGCTAGCACAGATACGCAGTATTTT,CAWTTLGASTDTQYF
.,TRBV5-6,TRBJ1-2,.,TGTGCCAGCAGCTTGGTACAGTCACCTTGGTCGGGCTACACCTTC,CASSLVQSPWSGYTF
.,TRBV5-4,TRBJ2-5,.,TGTGCCAGCTCACATCCCGGGTTGGGGAGGGAGACCCAGTACTTC,CASSHPGLGRETQYF
.,TRBV28,TRBJ2-7,.,TGTGCCAGCAGCTCACCGGCGGGAATCTACGAGCAGTACTTC,CASSSPAGIYEQYF
.,TRBV28,TRBJ1-3,.,TGTGCCAGCAGTTCTACCGGACAGACTAAGTTCACTGGAAACACCATATATTTT,CASSSTGQTKFTGNTIYF
.,TRBV3-1/TRBV3-2,TRBJ1-2,.,TGTGCCAGCAGCCAAAACAGGGAGCATCGAGGCTACACCTTC,CASSQNREHRGYTF
TRBD2,TRBV11-2,TRBJ2-1,few,TGTGCCAGCAGCTTAGCTAGCGGGGGGTACAATGAGCAGTTCTTC,CASSLASGGYNEQFF
.,TRBV3-1/TRBV3-2,TRBJ2-7,.,TGTGCCAGCAGCCCCCAATCCTACGAGCAGTACTTC,CASSPQSYEQYF
.,TRBV19,TRBJ1-1,.,TGTGCCAGTAGCTCACAGGGCACTGAAGCTTTCTTT,CASSSQGTEAFF
TRBD2,TRBV11-3,TRBJ2-2,.,TGTGCCAGCAGCGTGCGGGGGTTTACCGGGGAGCTGTTTTTT,CASSVRGFTGELFF
.,TRBV5-1,TRBJ2-6,.,TGCGCCAGCAGCTTGAGTGGCAGGACTTCTGGGGCCAACGTCCTGACTTTC,CASSLSGRTSGANVLTF
TRBD1,TRBV7-7,TRBJ1-5,.,TGTGCTAGCAGCTTGGTAGGGAACAGGGGAGATGTTTCGAGGACTCAGCCCCAGCATTTT,CASSLVGNRGDVSRTQPQHF
.,TRBV7-2,TRBJ2-3,.,TGTGCCAGCAGCTTAGGTGCCACTAGCCCCACAGATACGCAGTATTTT,CASSLGATSPTDTQYF
.,TRBV5-4,TRBJ1-5,few,TGTGCCAGCAGCGGGGGGGCGGGTCAGCCCCAGCATTTT,CASSGGAGQPQHF
.,TRBV27,TRBJ1-1,.,TGTGCCAGCAGCTTTTCTGGGCGGGCTGAAGCTTTCTTT,CASSFSGRAEAFF
TRBD1,TRBV7-2,TRBJ2-5,.,TGTGCCAGCAGCTTAGTGTTCAACAGGGGACAAGAGACCCAGTACTTC,CASSLVFNRGQETQYF
.,TRBV3-1/TRBV3-2,TRBJ1-5,.,TGTGCCAGCAGCCCTCTCGGGGGTGGCAATCAGCCCCAGCATTTT,CASSPLGGGNQPQHF
.,TRBV7-8,TRBJ2-1,.,TGTGCCAGCAGAATAACAGGGAACCATGAGCAGTTCTTC,CASRITGNHEQFF
TRBD1,TRBV19,TRBJ1-5,.,TGTGCCAGTAGTATTTCGAAGTGGGACAGGAGCAATCAGCCCCAGCATTTT,CASSISKWDRSNQPQHF
.,TRBV6-5,TRBJ2-1,.,TGTGCCAGCAGGTTGGCGGCCCATTCCTACAATGAGCAGTTCTTC,CASRLAAHSYNEQFF
.,TRBV19,TRBJ1-5,.,TGTGCCAGTAGTATCGGAGGGAATCAGCCCCAGCATTTT,CASSIGGNQPQHF
TRBD2,TRBV9,TRBJ2-1,.,TGTGCCAGCAGCGTGGCAAGCGGGGGAGGATCCTACAATGAGCAGTTCTTC,CASSVASGGGSYNEQFF
.,TRBV7-9,TRBJ1-6,.,TGTGCCAGCAGCTTAGCCAGGACAGACAGGCGTTCACCCCTCCACTTT,CASSLARTDRRSPLHF
TRBD1,TRBV24-1,TRBJ2-5,.,TGTGCCACCAGTCCCCTCCCCGGACAGGACAAAGAGACCCAGTACTTC,CATSPLPGQDKETQYF
TRBD1,TRBV24-1,TRBJ2-1,.,TGTGCCACCACCGACGGACAGGGAGGACATGAGCAGTTCTTC,CATTDGQGGHEQFF
.,TRBV7-2,TRBJ2-5,.,TGTGCCAGCAGCCCATCCTGGAGGGGGACCCAGTACTTC,CASSPSWRGTQYF
.,TRBV7-2,TRBJ2-2,.,TGTGCCAGCAGCTTATACAGGGTTGGGAACACCGGGGAGCTGTTTTTT,CASSLYRVGNTGELFF
.,TRBV5-1,TRBJ1-4,.,TGCGCCAGCAGCTCACAGGGTGGCGATGAAAAACTGTTTTTT,CASSSQGGDEKLFF
.,TRBV3-1/TRBV3-2,TRBJ1-4,.,TGTGCCAGCAGCCTTAGACGGGGAGGGGCAACATCGTATGAAAAACTGTTTTTT,CASSLRRGGATSYEKLFF
.,TRBV10-3,TRBJ1-6,.,TGTGCCATCAGGGACGCCGGGGGAGGTAATTCACCCCTCCACTTT,CAIRDAGGGNSPLHF
TRBD1,TRBV4-2,TRBJ1-4,.,TGTGCCAGCAGCCTCGAGACAGGGAGTGGGGAAAAACTGTTTTTT,CASSLETGSGEKLFF
.,TRBV7-9,TRBJ1-2,.,TGTGCCAGCAGCCCCCGGTGGCCGGGGGGCTACACCTTC,CASSPRWPGGYTF
TRBD1,TRBV6-2/TRBV6-3,TRBJ1-2,.,TGTGCCAGCAGTTACTTGTCCAGGGGGACTAACTATGGCTACACCTTC,CASSYLSRGTNYGYTF